Given below is one T cell receptor beta chain in context. Amplification used 60 Vbeta primers and 13 Jbeta primers. The repertoire was sequenced with immunoSEQ multiplex PCR; TCRdb's copy has only in-frame clones and lacks some. The table shows more than 85,000 clones, with roughly 80% occurring only once. V lost 4 bases to trimming and J lost 1 base, with 13 bases between them. This CDR3 comprises 15 residues. From germline, CDR1 is SGHRS and CDR2 YFSETQ. These data belong to a study of cytomegalovirus exposure and HLA in healthy donors. The source material was PBMCs. This receptor was taken from a male donor in good health and CMV-seropositive. The genes are TRBV5-1 and TRBJ2-3; no firm D call. The CDR3 spells CASSIETQGTDTQYF. The CDR3 region has the DNA TGCGCCAGCAGCATTGAGACTCAAGGCACAGATACGCAGTATTTT. Full variable domain (missing parts from reference TRBV5-1 and TRBJ2-3): KAGVTQTPRYLIKTRGQQVTLSCSPISGHRSVSWYQQTPGQGLQFLFEYFSETQRNKGNFPGRFSGRQFSNSRSEMNVSTLELGDSALYLCASSIETQGTDTQYFGPGTRLTVL.